The 5 T cell receptor beta chains below all came from one sample that was sequenced in a study of cytomegalovirus exposure and HLA in healthy donors (TCRdb year 2017). Receptor amplification or capture employed the immunoSEQ multiplex PCR assay. The multiplex PCR relied on a mix of 60 forward primers for TCR Vbeta segments and 13 reverse primers for TCR Jbeta segments. TCRdb's version of the immuneACCESS table is confined to in-frame rearrangements and falls short of the full clone set. An unresolved V gene accounts for under half of the shortfall where checked; the remainder is of unknown origin. The sample table records fewer than 130,000 clones. The ten largest make up about 0.58% of the sample. Specimen: PBMCs. The receptors stem from a middle-aged man in good health and CMV-seronegative.

The chain has TRBV4-1 and TRBJ2-5; no clear D gene. The last part of the DNA fits TRBJ2-7 better; the J call may be wrong. This CDR3 has 13 amino acids. Looked up from germline, CDR1 is MGHRA and CDR2 is YSYEKL. The CDR3 reads CASSQASSYEQYF. DNA of the CDR3: TGCGCCAGCAGCCAAGCGAGCTCCTACGAGCAGTACTTC.

The chain employs TRBV18 and TRBJ1-2; TRBD1 aligns across 7 bases. Germline V gene lookup returns CDR1 KGHSH and CDR2 LQKENI. This CDR3 spans 17 amino acids. After removal of 4 bases from V and 1 base from J, the junction contained 12 bases not matched to a gene. In DNA, the CDR3 is TGTGCCAGCTCACTACGTCTACCCACAGGGGATAACTATGGCTACACCTTC. Protein sequence: CASSLRLPTGDNYGYTF. Supplemented by reference TRBV18 and TRBJ1-2, the full variable domain reads NAGVMQNPRHLVRRRGQEARLRCSPMKGHSHVYWYRQLPEEGLKFMVYLQKENIIDESGMPKERFSAEFPKEGPSILRIQQVVRGDSAAYFCASSLRLPTGDNYGYTFGSGTRLTVV.

The chain has TRBV7-2 and TRBJ1-2; 11 nucleotides align to TRBD1. The CDR3 consists of 14 residues. Per germline, CDR1 SGHTA and CDR2 FQGNSA. Trimming took 5 bases from V and 8 from J; bases not matched to a gene: 7. The CDR3 nucleotides are TGTGCCAGCAGCGTGACCGGGACAGGGGGAGGCTACACCTTC. Translating it yields CASSVTGTGGGYTF.

Notes on this clone: Germline is not matched at one junction end, which may reflect a read error. The rearrangement joins TRBV6-5 to TRBJ2-7; 8 nucleotides align to TRBD2. Germline values: CDR1 MNHEY, CDR2 SVGAGI. This CDR3 comprises 15 residues. For the CDR3, the DNA is TGTGCCAGCAGTCGACGGGGGGGCCGGTCCTCCGAGCAGTACTTC. Translated: CASSRRGGRSSEQYF.

The CDR3 coding sequence is TGTGCCAGCTCACTCAACAGGAACACTGAAGCTTTCTTT. It codes for CASSLNRNTEAFF. This chain links TRBV18 with TRBJ1-1; D remains ambiguous. CDR3 length: 13 amino acids. The germline V gene encodes CDR1 KGHSH and CDR2 LQKENI. Trimming pared 4 bases from V and 1 base from J, leaving 7 bases between.